A single sample gave rise to the 30 T cell receptor beta chains below, sequenced in a study of T cell responses to AZD1222 COVID-19 vaccine. Using immunoSEQ multiplex PCR, the repertoire was profiled, and TCRdb retains in-frame clones only, with some absent. The sample has roughly 97,000 clones, around nine tenths seen once; the top ten hold less than 4%. The specimen was peripheral blood, collected 28 days after the second dose of the MenACWY control vaccine. The receptor source for this set is an adult who received the MenACWY meningococcal vaccine as a control.

The V and J genes are TRBV20-1 and TRBJ2-7, with 8 bases aligning to TRBD2. From germline, CDR1 is DFQATT and CDR2 SNEGSKA (reference sequence). This CDR3 contains 15 residues. After removal of 3 bases from V and 2 bases from J, the junction contained 9 bases not matched to a gene. For the CDR3, the DNA is TGCAGTGCTAGTTCTGGCGGGGGGAAGACCTACGAGCAGTACTTC. Residues: CSASSGGGKTYEQYF.

This clone appeared a few times. The chain combines TRBV19 with TRBJ1-2; 8 nucleotides match TRBD1. The CDR3 sequence is 14 residues long. Germline CDR1 and CDR2: LNHDA and SQIVND (reference sequence). The ends lost 5 bases at V and 3 bases at J; junction bases unmatched: 5. CDR3 sequence: CASSPTTGDYGYTF. The CDR3 bases are TGTGCCAGTAGTCCCACGACAGGGGACTATGGCTACACCTTC.

V is TRBV28 and J is TRBJ1-2, with 8 bases aligning to TRBD1. The germline V gene encodes CDR1 MDHEN and CDR2 SYDVKM. The CDR3 totals 17 residues. V trimming: 4 bases; J trimming: 2 bases; junction bases outside the gene matches: 12. The CDR3 DNA is TGTGCCAGCAGTTCCTCAGGACAGGGCCTGAGAAACTATGGCTACACCTTC. Protein: CASSSSGQGLRNYGYTF.

This chain links TRBV4-3 with TRBJ1-2; TRBD1 aligns across 10 bases. The CDR3 length is 13 residues. With 3 bases clipped from V and 8 bases from J, the junction kept 3 bases outside the gene matches. Germline CDR1 is LGHNA and CDR2 is YSLEER. In DNA form, the CDR3 reads TGCGCCAGCAGCCAGTGGACAGGGGGAGGCTACACCTTC. Translating gives CASSQWTGGGYTF.

This chain links TRBV18 with TRBJ2-2, with D maybe TRBD2 (5 bases). The CDR3 runs 14 residues. Deletions cut 3 bases from V and 4 bases from J, with 9 bases between. Germline V gene data show CDR1 as KGHSH and CDR2 as LQKENI. CDR3 protein: CASSPFAGTGELFF. The CDR3, as DNA: TGTGCCAGCTCACCCTTCGCGGGCACCGGGGAGCTGTTTTTT.

V usage is TRBV5-1 and J usage is TRBJ2-1, with 8 nucleotides matching TRBD2. The CDR3 has 16 amino acids. CDR1 is SGHRS, CDR2 YFSETQ, per germline. The V gene end was trimmed by 1 base and the J gene end by 5 bases; junction bases not matched to a gene: 8. The CDR3 region has the DNA TGCGCCAGCAGCTTGAGAAGCGGGGGCATAAACAATGAGCAGTTCTTC. Amino acid sequence: CASSLRSGGINNEQFF.

The chain links TRBV4-1 to TRBJ1-2, with unresolved D. This CDR3 is 15 amino acids long. Germline-derived CDR1 and CDR2 are MGHRA and YSYEKL. V was clipped by 0 bases and J by 6 bases, with 14 bases between them. CDR3 coding DNA: TGCGCCAGCAGCCAAGATCACCAGGTTTGGGATGGCTACACCTTC. This gives the protein CASSQDHQVWDGYTF.

V is TRBV28 and J is TRBJ1-2, with 9 bases lining up with TRBD1. Germline-derived CDR1 and CDR2 are MDHEN and SYDVKM. This CDR3 comprises 15 residues. The V segment lost 6 bases and the J segment 4 bases; nucleotides outside the gene matches: 9. As DNA, the CDR3 is TGTGCCAGCAGGCGTACCGGGACAGGGTTCTATGGCTACACCTTC. Protein product: CASRRTGTGFYGYTF.

A few counts support this clone. The gene calls are TRBV29-1 and TRBJ1-2; 8 nucleotides align to TRBD1. Germline loops: CDR1 SQVTM, CDR2 ANQGSEA. This CDR3 is 13 amino acids long. V dropped 2 bases and J dropped 4; count of bases not matched to a gene: 3. Here the CDR3 reads CSVEWTGPYGYTF. The CDR3 DNA reads as TGCAGCGTTGAATGGACAGGGCCCTATGGCTACACCTTC. Combining the CDR3 with reference TRBV29-1 and TRBJ1-2 gives the whole variable domain SAVISQKPSRDICQRGTSLTIQCQVDSQVTMMFWYRQQPGQSLTLIATANQGSEATYESGFVIDKFPISRPNLTFSTLTVSNMSPEDSSIYLCSVEWTGPYGYTFGSGTRLTVV.

The CDR3 here is CASSPKNHLTGASDTQYF. CDR3 in DNA: TGTGCCAGCTCACCAAAAAACCATCTGACAGGGGCATCCGATACGCAGTATTTT. This rearrangement joins TRBV18 to TRBJ2-3; the match to TRBD1 covers 8 bases. CDR3 length equals 18 residues. V trimming: 2 bases; J trimming: 6 bases; junction bases outside the gene matches: 16. Germline-derived CDR1 and CDR2 are KGHSH and LQKENI.

The V call is TRBV28, the J call TRBJ2-4; D perhaps matches TRBD1 (5 bases). This CDR3 spans 13 amino acids. The germline V and J ends were trimmed by 5 bases and 9 bases, with 14 bases remaining between them. Per the germline V gene, CDR1 is MDHEN and CDR2 is SYDVKM. This CDR3 reads CASSPQGVGIQYF. DNA for the CDR3: TGTGCCAGCAGTCCCCAAGGGGTGGGCATTCAGTACTTC. Drawing the rest from reference TRBV28 and TRBJ2-4, the complete variable domain is DVKVTQSSRYLVKRTGEKVFLECVQDMDHENMFWYRQDPGLGLRLIYFSYDVKMKEKGDIPEGYSVSREKKERFSLILESASTNQTSMYLCASSPQGVGIQYFGAGTRLSVL.

This clone ranks as medium-sized. The chain is built from TRBV29-1 and TRBJ1-2; no firm D call. The germline V gene encodes CDR1 SQVTM and CDR2 ANQGSEA. Trimming shortened V by 5 bases and J by 6 bases, and 10 bases separated the two germline ends. This CDR3 is built from 11 residues. The chain's CDR3 is CSVWRDDGYTF. In nucleotides, the CDR3 is TGCAGCGTTTGGCGCGATGATGGCTACACCTTC.

The genes are TRBV6-6 and TRBJ1-2; D is undetermined. The CDR3 consists of 13 residues. V lost 6 bases to trimming and J lost 0 bases, with 8 bases between them. Germline loops: CDR1 MNHNY, CDR2 SVGAGI (reference sequence). The CDR3 sequence: CASRRGANYGYTF. The DNA for the CDR3 is TGTGCCAGCAGGAGAGGAGCTAACTATGGCTACACCTTC.

This chain connects TRBV7-2 to TRBJ2-5; D gene uncertain. The CDR3 covers 15 residues. Deletions cut 3 bases from V and 5 bases from J, with 16 bases between. Looked up from germline, CDR1 is SGHTA and CDR2 is FQGNSA. CDR3 in amino acids: CASSFINGRVETQYF. Here the CDR3 DNA reads TGTGCCAGCAGCTTTATTAATGGTCGAGTGGAGACCCAGTACTTC.

CDR3 sequence reads: CATSRAGSVGGQYF. CDR3 in DNA: TGTGCCACCAGCAGGGCGGGCTCCGTGGGGGGGCAGTACTTC. The rearrangement uses TRBV15 and TRBJ2-7; D might be TRBD2 (6 bases). Trimming shortened V by 3 bases and J by 9 bases, and 18 bases separated the two germline ends. The CDR3 has 14 amino acids. Germline V gene lookup returns CDR1 LNHNV and CDR2 YYDKDF (reference sequence). Full variable domain (outside the CDR3, taken from reference TRBV15 and TRBJ2-7): DAMVIQNPRYQVTQFGKPVTLSCSQTLNHNVMYWYQQKSSQAPKLLFHYYDKDFNNEADTPDNFQSRRPNTSFCFLDIRSPGLGDTAMYLCATSRAGSVGGQYFGPGTRLTVT.

V gene TRBV10-1 combines with J gene TRBJ1-4; D possibly corresponds to TRBD1 (5 bases). V was trimmed by 3 bases and J by 4 bases, leaving 15 bases between them. Germline values: CDR1 WNHNN, CDR2 SYGVQD (reference sequence). This CDR3 contains 16 residues. The DNA of the CDR3 is TGCGCCAGCAGTGACCCCGAGGGGCAGGGTAATGAAAAACTGTTTTTT. Translating gives CASSDPEGQGNEKLFF.

J is TRBJ1-1 and V is TRBV7-2; 7 bases line up with TRBD1. V was pared by 0 bases and J by 2 bases, with 3 bases of the junction left unmatched. Germline V gives CDR1 SGHTA, CDR2 FQGNSA. The CDR3 runs to 15 residues. In nucleotides, the CDR3 is TGTGCCAGCAGCTTAGCTCGGACAGGCAACACTGAAGCTTTCTTT. Translation gives CASSLARTGNTEAFF.

This clone was counted between two and nine times. V gene TRBV27 combines with J gene TRBJ1-1; TRBD1 is a possible D gene (5 bases). The CDR3 spans 18 residues. V was trimmed by 2 bases and J by 0 bases, leaving 19 bases between them. CDR1 MNHEY and CDR2 SMNVEV come from the germline V gene (reference sequence). The CDR3 coding sequence is TGTGCCAGCAGTTTAGACGGTTTTGGTGGGGGGATGAACACTGAAGCTTTCTTT. This encodes CASSLDGFGGGMNTEAFF.

This clone appeared a few times. The genes are TRBV5-8 and TRBJ1-5; D remains unclear. V lost 0 bases and J 0 bases, leaving 1 base between the germline ends. The CDR3 loop spans 13 amino acids. Germline CDR1 is SGHTS and CDR2 is YDEGEE. The CDR3 sequence is CASSLDSNQPQHF. CDR3 nucleotides: TGTGCCAGCAGCTTGGATAGCAATCAGCCCCAGCATTTT.

The chain employs TRBV7-2 and TRBJ2-7; 9 nucleotides align to TRBD1. The CDR3 sequence is 13 residues long. V dropped 5 bases and J dropped 5; count of bases not matched to a gene: 4. The V gene's germline CDR1 is SGHTA and CDR2 FQGNSA. The DNA of the CDR3 is TGTGCCAGCAGCCGGACAGGGGACGACGAGCAGTACTTC. Encoded protein: CASSRTGDDEQYF.

The V call is TRBV5-1, the J call TRBJ1-2; 7 bases agree with TRBD1. Germline V gene lookup returns CDR1 SGHRS and CDR2 YFSETQ. The CDR3 sequence is 14 residues long. V shed 4 bases, J shed 7 bases, and the junction held 10 bases outside the gene matches. CDR3 amino acids: CASSPDRVKGGYTF. The CDR3 DNA reads TGCGCCAGCAGCCCCGACAGGGTCAAGGGTGGCTACACCTTC. Combining the CDR3 with reference TRBV5-1 and TRBJ1-2 gives the whole variable domain KAGVTQTPRYLIKTRGQQVTLSCSPISGHRSVSWYQQTPGQGLQFLFEYFSETQRNKGNFPGRFSGRQFSNSRSEMNVSTLELGDSALYLCASSPDRVKGGYTFGSGTRLTVV.

This chain connects TRBV15 to TRBJ1-1; a possible D gene is TRBD1 (5 bases). The CDR3 length is 14 residues. The V gene lost 1 base and the J gene lost 0 bases, with 6 bases spanning the gap. The germline CDR1 and CDR2 sequences are LNHNV and YYDKDF (reference sequence). The CDR3 coding sequence is TGTGCCACCAGCAGAGGGGGGATGAACACTGAAGCTTTCTTT. Protein sequence: CATSRGGMNTEAFF. Drawing the rest from reference TRBV15 and TRBJ1-1, the complete variable domain is DAMVIQNPRYQVTQFGKPVTLSCSQTLNHNVMYWYQQKSSQAPKLLFHYYDKDFNNEADTPDNFQSRRPNTSFCFLDIRSPGLGDTAMYLCATSRGGMNTEAFFGQGTRLTVV.

The V and J genes are TRBV6-5 and TRBJ2-4; possible D gene TRBD1, 5 bases. Germline assignment: CDR1 MNHEY and CDR2 SVGAGI. This CDR3 has 14 amino acids. Trimming removed 2 bases at V and 4 bases at J, with 9 bases between. The CDR3 DNA sequence: TGTGCCAGCAGTTACGGGCAGGGAAAAAACATTCAGTACTTC. Its translation: CASSYGQGKNIQYF.

The chain is built from TRBV7-2 and TRBJ1-2, with a tentative D call TRBD1 (5 bases). Looked up from germline, CDR1 is SGHTA and CDR2 is FQGNSA. V was trimmed by 2 bases and J by 13 bases, leaving 17 bases between them. The CDR3 covers 13 residues. The CDR3 sequence is CASSLFGAEAVTF. As DNA, the CDR3 is TGTGCCAGCAGCTTATTCGGGGCAGAGGCGGTCACCTTC.

CDR3 in DNA: TGTGCCAGCAGCCAAGTCCCTAGAATGGAGACCCAGTACTTC. This encodes CASSQVPRMETQYF. This chain connects TRBV3-1 (or the pseudogene TRBV3-2) to TRBJ2-5, with no clear D. Germline V CDR1 and CDR2: LGHDT, YNNKEL (reference sequence). The CDR3 is 14 residues long. V was shortened by 1 base and J by 5 bases, with 11 bases between the two germline ends.

In its sample, this clone was seen a few times. The gene calls are TRBV5-5 and TRBJ2-7; no clear D. Germline assignment: CDR1 SGHKS and CDR2 YYEKEE (reference sequence). V was pared by 0 bases and J by 5 bases, with 12 bases between. The CDR3 consists of 14 residues. This CDR3 reads CASSLVRSNNEQYF. DNA for the CDR3: TGTGCCAGCAGCTTGGTTAGGAGCAATAACGAGCAGTACTTC.

V is TRBV5-1 and J is TRBJ1-2, with D maybe TRBD1 (5 bases). Germline CDR1 is SGHRS and CDR2 is YFSETQ. The V end lost 0 bases, the J end lost 4 bases, and 13 bases lay between the germline ends. The CDR3 covers 15 residues. Here the CDR3 DNA reads TGCGCCAGCAGCTTGGACGGGCAGGGCCTCTATGGCTACACCTTC. It encodes CASSLDGQGLYGYTF.

CDR3 DNA sequence: TGTGCCAGCAGCCGCGGACAGGGTAGGGCTTTCTTT. It codes for CASSRGQGRAFF. V and J are TRBV7-9 and TRBJ1-1; 8 nucleotides match TRBD1. In germline, CDR1 is SEHNR, CDR2 FQNEAQ (reference sequence). The ends lost 5 bases at V and 11 bases at J; junction bases unmatched: 7. The CDR3 loop spans 12 amino acids.

V usage is TRBV5-4 and J usage is TRBJ1-4, with 8 bases aligning to TRBD1. The CDR3 consists of 15 residues. Germline loops: CDR1 SGHNT, CDR2 YYREEE (reference sequence). Losses at the gene ends were 3 bases for V and 3 bases for J; bases not matched to a gene: 4. The CDR3 sequence is CASSSRQGPNEKLFF. As DNA, the CDR3 is TGTGCCAGCAGCTCCAGACAGGGGCCTAATGAAAAACTGTTTTTT.

The chain carries TRBV19 and TRBJ1-4; D ambiguous. Germline V gene sequence: CDR1 LNHDA, CDR2 SQIVND (reference sequence). V lost 0 bases, J lost 0 bases, and 8 bases lay in between. CDR3 length: 16 residues. The CDR3 bases are TGTGCCAGTAGTATAGACAGGACCGCAACTAATGAAAAACTGTTTTTT. It specifies CASSIDRTATNEKLFF.